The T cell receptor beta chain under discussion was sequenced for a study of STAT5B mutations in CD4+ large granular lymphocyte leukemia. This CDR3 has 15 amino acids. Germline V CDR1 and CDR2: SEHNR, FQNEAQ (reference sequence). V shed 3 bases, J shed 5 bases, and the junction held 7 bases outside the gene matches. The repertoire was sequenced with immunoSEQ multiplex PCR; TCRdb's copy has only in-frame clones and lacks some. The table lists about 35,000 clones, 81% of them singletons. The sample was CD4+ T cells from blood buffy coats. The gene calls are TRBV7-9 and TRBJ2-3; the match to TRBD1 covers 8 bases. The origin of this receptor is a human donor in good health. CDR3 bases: TGTGCCAGCAGCTTCCCCAGGGGGCTCGGAGATACGCAGTATTTT. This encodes CASSFPRGLGDTQYF. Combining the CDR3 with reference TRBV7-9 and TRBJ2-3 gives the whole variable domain DTGVSQNPRHKITKRGQNVTFRCDPISEHNRLYWYRQTLGQGPEFLTYFQNEAQLEKSRLLSDRFSAERPKGSFSTLEIQRTEQGDSAMYLCASSFPRGLGDTQYFGPGTRLTVL.